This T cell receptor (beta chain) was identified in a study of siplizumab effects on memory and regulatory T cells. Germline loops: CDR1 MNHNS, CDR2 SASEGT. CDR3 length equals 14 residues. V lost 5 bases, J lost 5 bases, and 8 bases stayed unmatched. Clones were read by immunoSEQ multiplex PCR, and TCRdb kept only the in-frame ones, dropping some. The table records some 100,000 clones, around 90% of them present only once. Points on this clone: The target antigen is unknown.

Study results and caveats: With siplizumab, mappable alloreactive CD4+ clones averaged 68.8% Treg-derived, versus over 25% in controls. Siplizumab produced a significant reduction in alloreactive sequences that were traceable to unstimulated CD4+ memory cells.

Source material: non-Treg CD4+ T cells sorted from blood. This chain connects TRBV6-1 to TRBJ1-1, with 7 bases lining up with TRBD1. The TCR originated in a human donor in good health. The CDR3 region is CASSKLQGRTEAFF. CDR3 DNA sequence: TGTGCCAGCAGTAAACTACAGGGGAGGACTGAAGCTTTCTTT.